The 13 T cell receptor beta chains below all came from one sample that was sequenced in a study of T cells in Graves' hyperthyroidism and ophthalmopathy. Researchers took RNA transcripts and amplified the TCR beta CDR3 regions from them. The HTBI set primed first-round TCR CDR3 RT-PCR. TCRdb itself ran the multiplex PCR reads through MiXCR, one entry per CDR3 protein. The sample holds a few hundred thousand distinct CDR3 sequences, more than 12% seen once. The specimen was blood. The receptors shown here come from a woman under 40 with Graves' ophthalmopathy.

This clonotype occurred many times. J is TRBJ1-1 and V is TRBV2, with 7 bases aligning to TRBD1. The length of the CDR3 is 12 residues. The J segment lost 11 bases and the V segment lost 8 bases, leaving 11 bases of the junction unmatched. Per the germline V gene, CDR1 is SNHLY and CDR2 is FYNNEI. The CDR3 region is CASRTGDRGAFF. The CDR3 nucleotides read TGTGCCAGCCGTACAGGGGATCGGGGCGCTTTCTTT. The whole variable domain, filled in from reference TRBV2 and TRBJ1-1, reads EPEVTQTPSHQVTQMGQEVILRCVPISNHLYFYWYRQILGQKVEFLVSFYNNEISEKSEIFDDQFSVERPDGSNFTLKIRSTKLEDSAMYFCASRTGDRGAFFGQGTRLTVV.

The sample holds many counts of this clonotype. The rearrangement uses TRBV6-4 and TRBJ2-1; TRBD2 matches 11 bases. V shed 9 bases, J shed 10 bases, and the junction held 17 bases outside the gene matches. The V gene's germline CDR1 is MRHNA and CDR2 SNTAGT. This CDR3 spans 16 amino acids. The CDR3 region has the DNA TGTGCCAGTAGCCTCGAACCGGGACTAGCGGTTGGGGAGCAGTTCTTC. Protein: CASSLEPGLAVGEQFF.

This clonotype was seen repeatedly, ten times or more. CDR3 in DNA: TGCAGCGTTGAAGATGGAAGGGGGCAGCCCCAGCATTTT. This encodes CSVEDGRGQPQHF. The V and J genes are TRBV29-1 and TRBJ1-5, with a weak D call TRBD1 (6 bases). Germline loops: CDR1 SQVTM, CDR2 ANQGSEA. The CDR3 runs 13 residues. The ends were cut back, 0 bases at V and 7 bases at J, with 10 bases in the middle.

This chain connects TRBV9 to TRBJ2-1; the D is unclear. CDR1 SGDLS and CDR2 YYNGEE come from the germline V gene. The ends were cut back, 0 bases at V and 4 bases at J, with 11 bases in the middle. The CDR3 contains 15 residues. The CDR3 bases are TGTGCCAGCAGCGTAGGAACCGAACGATACAATGAGCAGTTCTTC. Protein sequence: CASSVGTERYNEQFF.

This clonotype was seen at least ten times. V usage is TRBV7-2 and J usage is TRBJ2-1; D remains ambiguous. The CDR3 covers 12 residues. Germline assignment: CDR1 SGHTA and CDR2 FQGNSA. Trimming removed 6 bases from V and 5 bases from J, with 8 bases in between. CDR3 residues: CASRGGNNEQFF. CDR3 nucleotide sequence: TGTGCCAGCAGGGGTGGTAACAATGAGCAGTTCTTC.

This clonotype was seen more than once but under ten times. The V and J genes are TRBV14 and TRBJ1-2, with D perhaps TRBD1 (6 bases). The CDR3 extends over 15 amino acids. In germline, CDR1 is SGHDN, CDR2 FVKESK. Trimming took off 2 bases at V and 4 bases at J, with 14 bases between the two ends. The CDR3 sequence is CASSQLETGIYGYTF. The CDR3 DNA is TGTGCCAGCAGCCAACTCGAAACAGGGATCTATGGCTACACCTTC.

This clonotype was observed at least ten times. The V call is TRBV6-1, the J call TRBJ2-5; a weak D match, TRBD2 (5 bases). Germline V lookup: CDR1 MNHNS, CDR2 SASEGT. This CDR3 is 15 amino acids long. Trimming removed 6 bases from V and 4 bases from J, with 18 bases in between. The CDR3 sequence: CASRSGRRAGETQYF. Written as DNA, the CDR3 is TGTGCCAGCAGAAGTGGCAGGCGGGCGGGAGAGACCCAGTACTTC.

This clonotype appeared many times. The chain carries TRBV6-1 and TRBJ1-6; TRBD1 is a possible D gene (5 bases). The germline V gene encodes CDR1 MNHNS and CDR2 SASEGT. The CDR3 covers 14 residues. The ends were cut back, 5 bases at V and 6 bases at J, with 11 bases in the middle. The chain's CDR3 is CASSNPGINSPLHF. The DNA for the CDR3 is TGTGCCAGCAGTAACCCAGGGATTAATTCACCCCTCCACTTT.

The table lists this clonotype with a count of one. This chain connects TRBV6-1 to TRBJ2-7; no reliable D call. The CDR3 has 14 residues. CDR1 is MNHNS, CDR2 SASEGT, per germline. Trimming left V 5 bases short and J 6 bases short, with 17 bases between. The CDR3 here is CASSRTLETGEQYF. CDR3 sequence (DNA): TGTGCCAGCAGTAGGACCCTTGAGACGGGCGAGCAGTACTTC.

The table lists this clonotype with many counts. The chain combines TRBV11-2 with TRBJ2-3; D not resolved. The V gene's germline CDR1 is SGHAT and CDR2 FQNNGV. The CDR3 totals 16 residues. V dropped 3 bases and J dropped 0 bases, with 13 bases sitting between them. The CDR3 region has the DNA TGTGCCAGCAGCTTTCCCCGGACCCTTAGCACAGATACGCAGTATTTT. The encoded protein is CASSFPRTLSTDTQYF.

Many counts were recorded for this clonotype. The V gene is TRBV15, the J gene TRBJ2-5; D call uncertain. V lost 6 bases and J lost 3, with 8 bases in between. Germline V gives CDR1 LNHNV, CDR2 YYDKDF (reference sequence). CDR3 length: 12 amino acids. The chain's CDR3 is CATSRGEETQYF. DNA for the CDR3: TGTGCCACCAGTCGAGGAGAAGAGACCCAGTACTTC. Supplemented by reference TRBV15 and TRBJ2-5, the full variable domain reads DAMVIQNPRYQVTQFGKPVTLSCSQTLNHNVMYWYQQKSSQAPKLLFHYYDKDFNNEADTPDNFQSRRPNTSFCFLDIRSPGLGDTAMYLCATSRGEETQYFGPGTRLLVL.

The V and J genes are TRBV7-9 and TRBJ1-5; D is possibly TRBD1 (5 bases). From germline, CDR1 is SEHNR and CDR2 FQNEAQ (reference sequence). The CDR3 is 16 amino acids. V lost 3 bases, J lost 1 base, and 13 bases lay in between. CDR3 sequence: CASSFWGAGSNQPQHF. The CDR3 nucleotides read TGTGCCAGCAGCTTCTGGGGTGCAGGGAGCAATCAGCCCCAGCATTTT.

This clonotype came up many times. The chain links TRBV2 to TRBJ2-5, with D perhaps matching TRBD2 (5 bases). The CDR3 length is 14 residues. Trimming removed 6 bases at V and 3 bases at J, with 14 bases between. Per the germline V gene, CDR1 is SNHLY and CDR2 is FYNNEI. The CDR3 here is CASRLRGIKETQYF. Here the CDR3 DNA reads TGTGCCAGCAGACTCCGGGGAATAAAAGAGACCCAGTACTTC.